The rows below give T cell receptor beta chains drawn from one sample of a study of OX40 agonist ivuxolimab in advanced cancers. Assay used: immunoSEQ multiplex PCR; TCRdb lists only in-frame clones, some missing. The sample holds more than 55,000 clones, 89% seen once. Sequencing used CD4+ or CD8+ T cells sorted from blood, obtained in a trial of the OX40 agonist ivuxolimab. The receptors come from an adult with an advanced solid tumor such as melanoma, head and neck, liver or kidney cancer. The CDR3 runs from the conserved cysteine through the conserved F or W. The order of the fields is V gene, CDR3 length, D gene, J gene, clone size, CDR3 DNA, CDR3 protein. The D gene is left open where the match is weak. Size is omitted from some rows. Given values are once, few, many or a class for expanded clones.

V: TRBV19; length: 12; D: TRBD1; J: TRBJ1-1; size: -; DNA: TGTGCCAGTAGTGGAACAGGGGCTGAAGCTTTCTTT; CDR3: CASSGTGAEAFF
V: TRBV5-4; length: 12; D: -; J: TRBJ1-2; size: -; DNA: TGTGCCAGCAGCTTCGAAAACTATGGCTACACCTTC; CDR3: CASSFENYGYTF
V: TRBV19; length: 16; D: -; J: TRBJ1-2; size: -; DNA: TGTGCCAGTAGTATAGGTTCCAGGATGGCTAACTATGGCTACACCTTC; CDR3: CASSIGSRMANYGYTF
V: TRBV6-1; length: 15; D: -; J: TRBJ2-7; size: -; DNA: TGTGCCAGCAGCGTCCGGGACTTGGCTTACTACGAGCAGTACTTC; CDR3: CASSVRDLAYYEQYF
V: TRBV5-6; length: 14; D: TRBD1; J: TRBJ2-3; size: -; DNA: TGTGCCAGCAGCTTTACAGGGGGGACAGATACGCAGTATTTT; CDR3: CASSFTGGTDTQYF
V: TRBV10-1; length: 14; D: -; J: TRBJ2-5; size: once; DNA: TGCGCCAGCAGCCGACAGGACCCCAGGGAGACCCAGTACTTC; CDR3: CASSRQDPRETQYF
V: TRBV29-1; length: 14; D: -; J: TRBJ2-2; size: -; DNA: TGCAGCGTTCGAGATGCCGATGTCACCGGGGAGCTGTTTTTT; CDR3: CSVRDADVTGELFF
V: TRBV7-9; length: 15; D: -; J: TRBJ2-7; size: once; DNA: TGTGCCAGCAGCAGACAGGCCCACAAGGGCTACGAGCAGTACTTC; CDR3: CASSRQAHKGYEQYF
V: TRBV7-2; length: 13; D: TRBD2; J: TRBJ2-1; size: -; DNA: TGTGCCAGCAGCACCGGACTAGCGGGGGAGCAGTTCTTC; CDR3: CASSTGLAGEQFF
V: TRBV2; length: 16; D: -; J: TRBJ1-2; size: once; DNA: TGTGCCAGCAGTGGAGGGGGGCTAAGAGTGACCTATGGCTACACCTTC; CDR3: CASSGGGLRVTYGYTF
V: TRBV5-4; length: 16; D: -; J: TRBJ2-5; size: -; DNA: TGTGCCAGCAGCTCAGCGACCAAGGACTACCAAGAGACCCAGTACTTC; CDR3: CASSSATKDYQETQYF
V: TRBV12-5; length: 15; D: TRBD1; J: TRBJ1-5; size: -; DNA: TGTGCTAGTGGCGAGGGGGCCCCTAGCAATCAGCCCCAGCATTTT; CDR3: CASGEGAPSNQPQHF
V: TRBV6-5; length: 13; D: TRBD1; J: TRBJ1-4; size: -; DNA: TGTGCCAGCAGTTACAGGGGGCGCGAAAAACTGTTTTTT; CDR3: CASSYRGREKLFF
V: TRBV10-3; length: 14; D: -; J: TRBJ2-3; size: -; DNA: TGTGCCATCAGTGAGTCCGCAAGGGGTTATACGCAGTATTTT; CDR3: CAISESARGYTQYF
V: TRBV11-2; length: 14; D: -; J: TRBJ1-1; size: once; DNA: TGTGCCAGCAGCTTAGCAGGCGGGGACACTGAAGCTTTCTTT; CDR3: CASSLAGGDTEAFF
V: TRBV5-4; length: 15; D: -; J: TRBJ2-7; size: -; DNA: TGTGCCAGCAGCTTGAACTTAGGTCAGGGTTACGAGCAGTACTTC; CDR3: CASSLNLGQGYEQYF
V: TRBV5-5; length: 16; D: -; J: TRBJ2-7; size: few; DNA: TGTGCCAGCAGCTTGGTGGCAGACCATAGCTCCTACGAGCAGTACTTC; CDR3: CASSLVADHSSYEQYF
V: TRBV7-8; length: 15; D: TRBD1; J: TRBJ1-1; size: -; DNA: TGTGCCAGCAGCGCAGGACAGGGGGTGAACACTGAAGCTTTCTTT; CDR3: CASSAGQGVNTEAFF
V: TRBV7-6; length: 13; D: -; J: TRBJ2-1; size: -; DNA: TGTGCCAGCAGCTTAGGACAGAGCCCTGAGCAGTTCTTC; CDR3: CASSLGQSPEQFF
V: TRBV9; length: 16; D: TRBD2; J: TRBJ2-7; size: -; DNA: TGTGCCAGCAGCCCATACCCTAGCGGGGGGGCCTACGAGCAGTACTTC; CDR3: CASSPYPSGGAYEQYF
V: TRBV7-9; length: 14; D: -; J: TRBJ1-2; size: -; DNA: TGTGCCAGCAGCTTTTTGTCCGGAAACTATGGCTACACCTTC; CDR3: CASSFLSGNYGYTF
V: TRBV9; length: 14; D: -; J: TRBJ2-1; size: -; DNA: TGTGCCAGCAGCGCACGACAGTCCTACAATGAGCAGTTCTTC; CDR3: CASSARQSYNEQFF
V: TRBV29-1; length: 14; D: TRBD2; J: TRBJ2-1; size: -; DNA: TGCAGCGTGGTTAGACTAGCGGGGGGCCCCGAGCAGTTCTTC; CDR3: CSVVRLAGGPEQFF
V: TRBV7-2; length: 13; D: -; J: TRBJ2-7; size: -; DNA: TGTGCCAGCAGCTTCCGCAGAGGGGGCGAGCAGTACTTC; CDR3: CASSFRRGGEQYF